The 22 T cell receptor beta chains below all came from one sample that was sequenced in a study of T cell changes during pregnancy in multiple sclerosis. Here immunoSEQ multiplex PCR was the method, and the copy in TCRdb shows in-frame clones only, minus some. Here the sample spans 45,000 to 65,000 clones, about 90% being singletons. This specimen consisted of CD4+ T cells from peripheral blood mononuclear cells, obtained in the third trimester of pregnancy. These receptors were obtained from a female donor with multiple sclerosis, enrolled in a pregnancy study.

The chain is built from TRBV10-1 and TRBJ2-2, with 10 bases identical to TRBD1. J gave up 5 bases and V 2 bases, and 5 bases lay outside the gene matches. Germline lookup yields CDR1 WNHNN and CDR2 SYGVQD (reference sequence). This CDR3 spans 16 amino acids. DNA for the CDR3: TGCGCCAGCAGTGAGCCTGGGGGACAGGGGACCGGGGAGCTGTTTTTT. This sequence encodes CASSEPGGQGTGELFF.

The chain employs TRBV7-2 and TRBJ2-3; tentative D call: TRBD2 (5 bases). Germline V gives CDR1 SGHTA, CDR2 FQGNSA. CDR3 length: 13 amino acids. V gave up 5 bases and J gave up 9 bases, with 15 bases separating them. The DNA for the CDR3 is TGTGCCAGCAGCCTACGCGAGGGCGGGACGCAGTATTTT. This encodes CASSLREGGTQYF.

This clone was detected once. This sequence joins TRBV6-5 and TRBJ1-2, with D possibly TRBD1 on 6 matching bases. This CDR3 contains 14 residues. Trimming shortened V by 5 bases and J by 8 bases, and 18 bases separated the two germline ends. Germline V gene lookup returns CDR1 MNHEY and CDR2 SVGAGI. CDR3 nucleotide sequence: TGTGCCAGCAGTCTGGGACATCAGCTAAACGGCTACACCTTC. Translating it yields CASSLGHQLNGYTF.

The V call is TRBV2, the J call TRBJ2-5; 8 nucleotides line up with TRBD2. V was pared by 8 bases and J by 7 bases, with 15 bases of the junction left unmatched. CDR1 and CDR2 (germline): SNHLY, FYNNEI. The CDR3 is made up of 15 amino acids. The CDR3: CASVRGAGGAGTQYF. The CDR3 nucleotides read TGTGCCAGCGTCCGAGGGGCGGGGGGCGCGGGGACCCAGTACTTC. Complete variable domain (other parts from reference TRBV2 and TRBJ2-5): EPEVTQTPSHQVTQMGQEVILRCVPISNHLYFYWYRQILGQKVEFLVSFYNNEISEKSEIFDDQFSVERPDGSNFTLKIRSTKLEDSAMYFCASVRGAGGAGTQYFGPGTRLLVL.

The chain recombines TRBV2 with TRBJ2-1, with D tentatively TRBD2 (6 bases). The CDR3 covers 15 residues. Trimming removed 6 bases from V and 0 bases from J, with 12 bases in between. Germline CDR1 reads SNHLY; CDR2 reads FYNNEI. The CDR3 sequence is CASRMIGSSYNEQFF. DNA of the CDR3: TGTGCCAGCAGAATGATCGGGAGCTCCTACAATGAGCAGTTCTTC.

This sequence joins TRBV6-1 and TRBJ1-2; TRBD1 matches 10 bases. The CDR3 contains 15 residues. With 4 bases clipped from V and 4 bases from J, the junction kept 6 bases outside the gene matches. Germline CDR1 is MNHNS and CDR2 is SASEGT. The CDR3 nucleotides are TGTGCCAGCAGTGTTGGGACAGGGGAGGCCTATGGCTACACCTTC. Translated: CASSVGTGEAYGYTF.

The DNA for the CDR3 is TGTGCCAGCAGTGAAGCGGTAGCGGGGGAAGATGAGCAGTTCTTC. Translation gives CASSEAVAGEDEQFF. The chain recombines TRBV6-1 with TRBJ2-1; 9 positions match TRBD2. There are 15 residues in the CDR3. The V gene end was trimmed by 0 bases and the J gene end by 8 bases; junction bases not matched to a gene: 5. Germline V gene sequence: CDR1 MNHNS, CDR2 SASEGT.

The chain carries TRBV6-1 and TRBJ1-5; D not resolved. The CDR3 spans 13 residues. Germline V gene lookup returns CDR1 MNHNS and CDR2 SASEGT. V was cut by 5 bases and J by 4 bases, with 9 bases left in between. The CDR3 spells CASSREVNQPQHF. The CDR3 DNA is TGTGCCAGCAGTAGAGAGGTTAATCAGCCCCAGCATTTT.

The chain recombines TRBV6-1 with TRBJ1-3; D perhaps matches TRBD1 (6 bases). CDR1 and CDR2 (germline): MNHNS, SASEGT. The CDR3 covers 13 residues. V was pared by 11 bases and J by 2 bases, with 13 bases between. Here the CDR3 reads CAHGAGAGNTIYF. CDR3 nucleotide sequence: TGTGCCCATGGGGCAGGGGCTGGAAACACCATATATTTT.

The chain couples TRBV27 to TRBJ2-2; tentatively, D is TRBD2 (5 bases). V lost 6 bases to trimming and J lost 5 bases, with 13 bases between them. CDR3 length: 14 amino acids. CDR1 and CDR2 from the germline V gene are MNHEY and SMNVEV (reference sequence). CDR3 sequence (DNA): TGTGCCAGCAGGAGACCAGGAGGTACCGGGGAGCTGTTTTTT. It specifies CASRRPGGTGELFF.

This chain joins TRBV7-9 and TRBJ2-1; 9 bases are shared with TRBD2. This CDR3 region has 16 residues. Germline CDR1 is SEHNR and CDR2 is FQNEAQ (reference sequence). Trimming removed 1 base from V and 0 bases from J; junction bases left unmatched: 1. The chain's CDR3 is CASSLERGASYNEQFF. The CDR3 DNA is TGTGCCAGCAGCTTAGAGCGGGGGGCCTCCTACAATGAGCAGTTCTTC.

The gene calls are TRBV19 and TRBJ2-1, with 11 bases fitting TRBD2. The germline CDR1 and CDR2 sequences are LNHDA and SQIVND (reference sequence). This CDR3 comprises 14 residues. Losses at the gene ends were 10 bases for V and 3 bases for J; bases not matched to a gene: 5. The CDR3 is CATALAGGYNEQFF. The CDR3 bases are TGTGCCACCGCCCTAGCGGGGGGCTACAATGAGCAGTTCTTC.

CDR3 nucleotides: TGTGCCAGCAGCGCGACAGGGGGCTTGAACACTGAAGCTTTCTTT. This gives the protein CASSATGGLNTEAFF. The V and J genes are TRBV9 and TRBJ1-1; 10 nucleotides agree with TRBD1. CDR1 is SGDLS and CDR2 is YYNGEE in the germline V gene. The CDR3 is 15 residues long. V shed 3 bases and J 0 bases; nucleotides not matched to a gene: 2.

The chain uses TRBV7-9 and TRBJ2-7; TRBD1 matches at 11 bases. The germline CDR1 and CDR2 sequences are SEHNR and FQNEAQ (reference sequence). The CDR3 contains 14 residues. The V gene end was trimmed by 3 bases and the J gene end by 2 bases; junction bases not matched to a gene: 0. The CDR3 nucleotides read TGTGCCAGCAGCTTGGGACAGGGGGCCTACGAGCAGTACTTC. Translated, it gives CASSLGQGAYEQYF.

This clone appeared a few times. V usage is TRBV9 and J usage is TRBJ2-6, with D unclear. This CDR3 is built from 15 residues. Germline values: CDR1 SGDLS, CDR2 YYNGEE. V was trimmed by 0 bases and J by 1 base, leaving 5 bases between them. The CDR3, as DNA: TGTGCCAGCAGCGTAGTCCCATCTGGGGCCAACGTCCTGACTTTC. Its protein product is CASSVVPSGANVLTF. Variable domain in full (rest from reference TRBV9 and TRBJ2-6): DSGVTQTPKHLITATGQRVTLRCSPRSGDLSVYWYQQSLDQGLQFLIQYYNGEERAKGNILERFSAQQFPDLHSELNLSSLELGDSALYFCASSVVPSGANVLTFGAGSRLTVL.

The rearrangement uses TRBV5-1 and TRBJ2-7; D perhaps matches TRBD1 (5 bases). Germline loops: CDR1 SGHRS, CDR2 YFSETQ. Between the trimmed V and J ends, which lost 4 bases and 2 bases, there was a span of 16 bases. CDR3 size: 15 residues. The CDR3 loop is CASSTGAQGTYEQYF. CDR3 DNA sequence: TGCGCCAGCAGCACTGGAGCGCAGGGCACCTACGAGCAGTACTTC. Combining the CDR3 with reference TRBV5-1 and TRBJ2-7 gives the whole variable domain KAGVTQTPRYLIKTRGQQVTLSCSPISGHRSVSWYQQTPGQGLQFLFEYFSETQRNKGNFPGRFSGRQFSNSRSEMNVSTLELGDSALYLCASSTGAQGTYEQYFGPGTRLTVT.

The chain recombines TRBV10-1 with TRBJ2-7, with D maybe TRBD1 (5 bases). The CDR3 covers 14 residues. Trimming removed 5 bases from V and 3 bases from J, with 14 bases in between. Germline CDR1 is WNHNN and CDR2 is SYGVQD (reference sequence). The CDR3 nucleotides read TGCGCCAGCAGTACAGAACCGACAGACTACGAGCAGTACTTC. Translating gives CASSTEPTDYEQYF.

The table lists this clone with a count of one. The chain has TRBV27 and TRBJ1-5, with 9 bases aligning to TRBD1. The J segment lost 3 bases and the V segment lost 5 bases, leaving 8 bases of the junction unmatched. The CDR3 consists of 16 residues. In germline, CDR1 is MNHEY, CDR2 SMNVEV (reference sequence). The CDR3 DNA reads TGTGCCAGCAGTGCGGGACAGGGCGCCCTCAATCAGCCCCAGCATTTT. Translating it yields CASSAGQGALNQPQHF.

The chain is built from TRBV18 and TRBJ2-5; 9 bases fit TRBD1. CDR1 is KGHSH, CDR2 LQKENI, per germline. CDR3 size: 15 residues. Trimming removed 3 bases from V and 2 bases from J; junction bases left unmatched: 4. Here the CDR3 DNA reads TGTGCCAGCTCACCGGCAGGACAGGGGCAAGAGACCCAGTACTTC. It encodes CASSPAGQGQETQYF.

This rearrangement joins TRBV21-1 to TRBJ2-7; the D call in the table, TRBD1, was not verified against the DNA. TRBV21-1 is labeled a pseudogene. The CDR3 length is 14 residues. The CDR3 is CASRQGPSSYEQYF. In nucleotides, the CDR3 is TGTGCCAGCAGGCAGGGGCCTTCCTCCTACGAGCAGTACTTC.

The CDR3 DNA follows: TGTGCCAGCAGCTTAACCCCTGGGACAGGGATTGACGGCTACACCTTC. Encoded protein: CASSLTPGTGIDGYTF. The chain couples TRBV7-3 to TRBJ1-2, with 9 bases identical to TRBD1. The V gene's germline CDR1 is SGHTA and CDR2 FQGTGA. V dropped 0 bases and J dropped 8; count of bases not matched to a gene: 10. The CDR3 has 16 residues.

The chain joins TRBV9 to TRBJ1-1; 9 positions match TRBD1. The CDR3 consists of 14 residues. From germline, CDR1 is SGDLS and CDR2 YYNGEE. With V trimmed by 0 bases and J by 8 bases, 5 bases remained unmatched. Here the CDR3 reads CASSVGDRELEAFF. The CDR3 DNA sequence: TGTGCCAGCAGCGTAGGGGACAGGGAGCTAGAAGCTTTCTTT.